The 24 T cell receptor beta chains below come from one sample, sequenced in a study of T cells in women clearing cervical HPV infection. Profiled with immunoSEQ multiplex PCR; TCRdb holds only in-frame clones, not every one. Its clone listing holds 25,000 to 35,000 clones. The sample comprised blood buffy coat. The receptor set was obtained from a woman between 18 and 70 years old with a cervical HPV16 infection that either progressed to CIN3+ or cleared (not recorded which).

Note on this clone: From the germline J gene comes the end of the CDR3, since the read stops 3 residues before it. The chain links TRBV2 to TRBJ1-3; TRBD1 matches 7 bases. The CDR3 sequence is 14 residues long. Trimming cost V 5 bases and J 7 bases; bases outside gene matches: 8. CDR1 is SNHLY, CDR2 FYNNEI, per germline. CDR3 amino acids: CASSPGTVRNTIYF. Partial CDR3 DNA: TGTGCCAGCAGTCCCGGGACAGTTAGGAACACC.

For this clone: The read gets to within 3 residues of the CDR3 end, and the germline J gene fills in the rest. The chain recombines TRBV12-3 or TRBV12-4 with TRBJ2-1; maybe TRBD2 (6 bases). CDR3 length: 14 amino acids. V was trimmed by 1 base and J by 3 bases, leaving 7 bases between them. CDR3 DNA, as far as it was read: TGTGCCAGCAGTTTAGGGGGGGTCTACAATGAG. Amino acid sequence: CASSLGGVYNE. The CDR3, in full, reads CASSLGGVYNEQFF.

In regard to this clone: The read stops 3 residues short of the end of the CDR3; the missing end is completed from the germline J gene. This chain joins TRBV30 and TRBJ2-7; no definite D call. Germline lookup yields CDR1 GTSNPN and CDR2 SVGIG (reference sequence). This CDR3 spans 13 amino acids. Trimming took off 3 bases at V and 2 bases at J, with 11 bases between the two ends. The CDR3 sequence: CAWSAAVPYEQYF. The sequenced part of the CDR3 DNA is TGTGCCTGGAGCGCCGCGGTCCCCTACGAG.

Regarding this clone: The read falls 3 residues short of the CDR3 end, and the missing part is taken from the germline J gene. The rearrangement uses TRBV2 and TRBJ1-5; maybe TRBD1 (6 bases). The CDR3 loop spans 17 amino acids. CDR1 and CDR2 from the germline V gene are SNHLY and FYNNEI. Trimming left V 2 bases short and J 6 bases short, with 20 bases between. The CDR3 DNA, read in part, is TGTGCCAGCAGTGAACCTCGGGGACACAAGATAGGTCAGCCC. It codes for CASSEPRGHKIGQP. The CDR3, in full, reads CASSEPRGHKIGQPQHF. The whole variable domain, filled in from reference TRBV2 and TRBJ1-5, reads EPEVTQTPSHQVTQMGQEVILRCVPISNHLYFYWYRQILGQKVEFLVSFYNNEISEKSEIFDDQFSVERPDGSNFTLKIRSTKLEDSAMYFCASSEPRGHKIGQPQHFGDGTRLSIL.

A remark on this clone: The CDR3 end lies 3 residues beyond the end of the read and is filled in from the germline J gene. The chain is built from TRBV20-1 and TRBJ1-6; tentative D call: TRBD1 (5 bases). Germline assignment: CDR1 DFQATT and CDR2 SNEGSKA (reference sequence). The CDR3 totals 17 residues. V was clipped by 3 bases and J by 0 bases, with 15 bases between them. CDR3 DNA, as far as it was read: TGCAGTGCTAGTAGTCAGGGTTTAGGCTCCTATAATTCACCC. This sequence encodes CSASSQGLGSYNSP. The whole CDR3 protein reads CSASSQGLGSYNSPLHF.

In regard to this clone: Read data end 3 residues before the CDR3 end; the end is taken from the germline J gene. This chain joins TRBV5-8 and TRBJ2-1, with TRBD2 identical over 10 bases. Germline V gene lookup returns CDR1 SGHTS and CDR2 YDEGEE. V dropped 4 bases and J dropped 2; count of bases not matched to a gene: 3. The length of the CDR3 is 15 residues. The sequenced part of the CDR3 DNA is TGTGCCAGCAGCCGAGGACTAGCGGCCTACAATGAG. This gives the protein CASSRGLAAYNE. The whole CDR3 region reads CASSRGLAAYNEQFF.

Concerning this clone: The read falls 3 residues short of the CDR3 end, and the missing part is taken from the germline J gene. Different DNA sequences within this sample yield the same CDR3. This rearrangement joins TRBV18 to TRBJ1-3; 8 bases line up with TRBD1. The germline V gene encodes CDR1 KGHSH and CDR2 LQKENI. The CDR3 length is 16 residues. Trimming at V came to 6 bases and at J to 0 bases, leaving 7 bases not matched to a gene. The CDR3 DNA, read in part, is TGTGCCAGCTCGGGGACAGGACCTAGCTCTGGAAACACC. The encoded protein is CASSGTGPSSGNT. The whole CDR3 reads CASSGTGPSSGNTIYF.

On this clone: The read comes to an end 3 residues before the CDR3 does, leaving the germline J gene to fill in the end. The chain carries TRBV7-3 and TRBJ1-2; 7 bases agree with TRBD1. Germline loops: CDR1 SGHTA, CDR2 FQGTGA. This CDR3 has 13 residues. Partial CDR3 DNA: TGTGCCAGCAGCCCGACAGGGACAGATACC. Translation gives CASSPTGTDT. The CDR3 in its entirety is CASSPTGTDTYTF.

As to this clone: The read stops 3 residues short of the end of the CDR3; the missing end is completed from the germline J gene. The chain is built from TRBV7-8 and TRBJ2-3; TRBD2 matches at 10 bases. V trimming: 4 bases; J trimming: 0 bases; junction bases outside the gene matches: 7. The CDR3 extends over 17 amino acids. Germline assignment: CDR1 SGHVS and CDR2 FQNEAQ. The sequenced part of the CDR3 DNA is TGTGCCAGCAGCTCTCCCAGGACTAGCGGAAGCACAGATACG. Translating gives CASSSPRTSGSTDT. The full CDR3 protein reads CASSSPRTSGSTDTQYF.

About this clone itself: The CDR3 end falls 3 residues outside the read, so it is completed with the germline J gene. Other DNA variants within this sample encode the same CDR3. The chain is built from TRBV7-9 and TRBJ1-3; 7 bases match TRBD1. From germline, CDR1 is SEHNR and CDR2 FQNEAQ (reference sequence). With 2 bases clipped from V and 3 bases from J, the junction kept 1 base outside the gene matches. CDR3 length: 14 amino acids. The CDR3 bases that were read are TGTGCCAGCAGCTTAAGGGACAGTGGAAACACC. Its protein product is CASSLRDSGNT. The full CDR3 sequence reads CASSLRDSGNTIYF.

Judged by frequency, this clone is medium-sized. Read coverage stops 3 residues before the CDR3 terminus; the germline J gene supplies the remainder. The genes are TRBV18 and TRBJ2-3, with 11 bases matching TRBD1. The CDR3 runs to 17 residues. V trimming: 0 bases; J trimming: 2 bases; junction bases outside the gene matches: 4. CDR1 and CDR2 (germline): KGHSH, LQKENI. Partial CDR3 DNA: TGTGCCAGCTCACCACCTAGGACAGGGGGCCCCACAGATACG. It encodes CASSPPRTGGPTDT. The whole CDR3 region reads CASSPPRTGGPTDTQYF.

As to this clone: Read coverage stops 3 residues before the CDR3 terminus; the germline J gene supplies the remainder. The chain uses TRBV5-1 and TRBJ2-3, with D maybe TRBD1 (6 bases). The CDR3 covers 15 residues. Germline V gives CDR1 SGHRS, CDR2 YFSETQ. V lost 7 bases and J lost 1, with 16 bases in between. CDR3 DNA (partial): TGCGCCAGCCAAAAGGGGGACACGGGCACAGATACG. Residues: CASQKGDTGTDT. The whole CDR3 is CASQKGDTGTDTQYF. The variable domain in full, completed from reference TRBV5-1 and TRBJ2-3, reads KAGVTQTPRYLIKTRGQQVTLSCSPISGHRSVSWYQQTPGQGLQFLFEYFSETQRNKGNFPGRFSGRQFSNSRSEMNVSTLELGDSALYLCASQKGDTGTDTQYFGPGTRLTVL.

This CDR3 is CASSSDPTGRTEAFF. The sequenced part of the CDR3 DNA is TGTGCCAGCAGCTCCGATCCGACAGGGAGGACTGAA. The chain combines TRBV11-2 with TRBJ1-1; 7 bases are a match to TRBD1. The read comes to an end 3 residues before the CDR3 does, leaving the germline J gene to fill in the end. The germline CDR1 and CDR2 sequences are SGHAT and FQNNGV. The junction had 10 bases not matched to a gene; V was cut back by 4 bases and J by 5 bases. This CDR3 has 15 amino acids. Based on the CDR3 plus reference TRBV11-2 and TRBJ1-1, the full variable domain is EAGVAQSPRYKIIEKRQSVAFWCNPISGHATLYWYQQILGQGPKLLIQFQNNGVVDDSQLPKDRFSAERLKGVDSTLKIQPAKLEDSAVYLCASSSDPTGRTEAFFGQGTRLTVV.

Concerning this clone itself: The read is 3 residues too short to cover the CDR3 end, so that end is filled in from the germline J gene. V and J are TRBV6-1 and TRBJ2-7; no clear D. V was shortened by 6 bases and J by 3 bases, with 18 bases between the two germline ends. Germline V gene data show CDR1 as MNHNS and CDR2 as SASEGT. The CDR3 contains 15 residues. The CDR3 region is CASRERVAASYEQYF. The sequenced part of the CDR3 DNA is TGTGCCAGCAGAGAACGGGTAGCAGCGAGCTACGAG.

About this clone itself: The CDR3 end falls 3 residues outside the read, so it is completed with the germline J gene. The chain has TRBV5-6 and TRBJ1-1; no definite D call. V lost 3 bases, J lost 1 base, and 13 bases lay in between. The germline gives CDR1 SGHDT, CDR2 YYEEEE. CDR3 length equals 15 residues. CDR3 amino acids: CASSWFQATNTEAFF. The part of the CDR3 DNA that was read is TGTGCCAGCAGCTGGTTTCAGGCGACGAACACTGAA.

Notes on this clone: The read ends 3 residues early relative to the CDR3; the germline J gene fills the gap. This chain links TRBV5-6 with TRBJ2-2; maybe TRBD2 (6 bases). The CDR3 length is 14 residues. Germline CDR1 and CDR2: SGHDT and YYEEEE. The DNA read from the CDR3 is TGTGCCAGCAGCTTTGGAGGGCCCGGGGAAAAG. This gives the protein CASSFGGPGEK. The complete CDR3 protein is CASSFGGPGEKLFF.

This clone registers medium-sized (0.01 to 0.1%) by frequency. The CDR3 end is not reached by the read, which stops 3 residues before it; the germline J gene fills it in. The chain employs TRBV29-1 and TRBJ2-3; D may be TRBD1 (6 bases). With 7 bases removed from V and 5 bases from J, the gap between germline ends came to 22 bases. Looked up from germline, CDR1 is SQVTM and CDR2 is ANQGSEA. The length of the CDR3 is 15 residues. Here the CDR3 reads CSATQGMVGLDTQYF. Incomplete CDR3 DNA: TGCAGCGCCACACAGGGAATGGTGGGGCTAGATACG.

As to this clone: The DNA ends 3 residues before the CDR3 does, and the rest of the CDR3 is filled in from the germline J gene. The chain combines TRBV20-1 with TRBJ1-1; weak D call: TRBD1 (6 bases). The CDR3 consists of 14 residues. The germline gives CDR1 DFQATT, CDR2 SNEGSKA (reference sequence). Trimming stripped 3 bases from V and 2 bases from J, with 13 bases between. The sequenced part of the CDR3 DNA is TGCAGTGCTAGGTACGGACAGATAAACACTGAA. The encoded protein is CSARYGQINTE. The entire CDR3 sequence reads CSARYGQINTEAFF.

Remarks on this clone: Coverage ceases 3 residues before the CDR3 finishes, and the germline J gene fills in the end. This sequence joins TRBV5-1 and TRBJ2-3, with 8 bases lining up with TRBD1. This CDR3 is built from 16 residues. After removal of 0 bases from V and 7 bases from J, the junction contained 10 bases not matched to a gene. Germline CDR1 reads SGHRS; CDR2 reads YFSETQ. CDR3 DNA, as far as it was read: TGCGCCAGCAGCTTGGTAGCGGCAGGGGGCATGAATACG. The encoded protein is CASSLVAAGGMNT. Given in full, the CDR3 is CASSLVAAGGMNTQYF.

In regard to this clone: The sequenced fragment ends 3 residues before the CDR3 boundary, so the rest is inferred from the germline J gene. This rearrangement joins TRBV7-3 to TRBJ2-1; 7 positions match TRBD2. Germline V gene data show CDR1 as SGHTA and CDR2 as FQGTGA. The V segment lost 3 bases and the J segment 4 bases; nucleotides outside the gene matches: 9. There are 16 residues in the CDR3. The sequenced CDR3 bases are TGTGCCAGCAGCTTTCAAAGCGGGGCGAAATACAATGAG. As protein: CASSFQSGAKYNE. The full CDR3 protein reads CASSFQSGAKYNEQFF.

About this clone: The read halts 3 residues ahead of the CDR3 end, with the missing end drawn from the germline J gene. The V call is TRBV10-2, the J call TRBJ2-2, with 9 bases aligning to TRBD2. Germline V CDR1 and CDR2: WSHSY, SAAADI. The CDR3 loop spans 13 amino acids. With 6 bases clipped from V and 7 bases from J, the junction kept 3 bases outside the gene matches. The covered CDR3 bases are TGCGCCAGCAGCGGGACTAGCAGCGGGGAG. Encoded protein: CASSGTSSGE. The whole CDR3 protein reads CASSGTSSGELFF.

Details on this clone: The read ends 3 residues shy of where the CDR3 ends; the end is completed using the germline J gene. The chain joins TRBV7-3 to TRBJ2-5, with 12 bases matching TRBD2. The CDR3 is 15 residues long. Germline values: CDR1 SGHTA, CDR2 FQGTGA. CDR3 region: CASSGLAGSTDTQYF. Incomplete CDR3 DNA: TGTGCCAGCAGCGGACTAGCGGGGAGCACAGATACC.

A remark on this clone: The CDR3 goes on 3 residues after the read ends, and that part is filled in from the germline J gene. The sample contains more than one DNA sequence encoding this CDR3. V usage is TRBV7-8 and J usage is TRBJ2-7; 7 bases match TRBD2. CDR1 is SGHVS, CDR2 FQNEAQ, per germline. V shed 5 bases and J 3 bases; nucleotides not matched to a gene: 4. CDR3 length: 13 amino acids. The CDR3 DNA, read in part, is TGTGCCAGCAGCCCGCTAGCGGTCTACGAG. It codes for CASSPLAVYE. The entire CDR3 protein is CASSPLAVYEQYF. The full variable domain, completed using reference TRBV7-8 and TRBJ2-7, is GAGVSQSPRYKVAKRGQDVALRCDPISGHVSLFWYQQALGQGPEFLTYFQNEAQLDKSGLPSDRFFAERPEGSVSTLKIQRTQQEDSAVYLCASSPLAVYEQYFGPGTRLTVT.

With regard to this clone: From the germline J gene comes the end of the CDR3, since the read stops 3 residues before it. The J gene is TRBJ2-2, the V gene TRBV23-1, with a possible D match to TRBD1 (5 bases). TRBV23-1 is flagged as an ORF with uncertain function. The CDR3 length is 16 residues. CDR3 amino acids: CASSQSLRQGREKLFF. The part of the CDR3 DNA that was read is TGCGCCAGCAGTCAATCTCTCCGGCAGGGCCGAGAAAAG.